Each of the 7 T cell receptor beta chains below was sequenced from the same sample in a study of blood T cells in healthy people across ages. A second roughly 7 to 12 cycle PCR used barcoded and J-beta primers. TCRdb redid the calling of the 5' RACE reads with MiXCR, one entry per CDR3 protein. This table holds some 1.6 million distinct CDR3 sequences, approximately 32% found once. Material: blood. These receptors were obtained from a woman aged 25 to 45 in good health.

On this clonotype itself: Just one base apart from a much larger clone, this may be a read error. The rearrangement uses TRBV29-1 and TRBJ1-2; the D is unclear. Germline CDR1 reads SQVTM; CDR2 reads ANQGSEA. Between the trimmed V and J ends, which lost 0 bases and 9 bases, there was a span of 11 bases. The CDR3 has 12 residues. The CDR3 loop reads CSVEERLNRYTF. As DNA, the CDR3 is TGCAGCGTTGAAGAGCGGCTCAATCGCTACACCTTC. Drawing the rest from reference TRBV29-1 and TRBJ1-2, the complete variable domain is SAVISQKPSRDICQRGTSLTIQCQVDSQVTMMFWYRQQPGQSLTLIATANQGSEATYESGFVIDKFPISRPNLTFSTLTVSNMSPEDSSIYLCSVEERLNRYTFGSGTRLTVV.

With respect to this clonotype: The junction departs from the called germline gene at one end, perhaps through a read error. The CDR3 here is CGADGGGSGRTSEQFF. As DNA, the CDR3 is TGCGGTGCTGACGGTGGGGGTAGCGGGAGGACAAGTGAGCAGTTCTTC. This chain uses TRBV20-1 with TRBJ2-1; 10 bases map to TRBD2. The CDR3 is 16 residues long. Germline CDR1 reads DFQATT; CDR2 reads SNEGSKA (reference sequence).

The rearrangement links TRBV30 to TRBJ2-1, with D tentatively TRBD2 (6 bases). Per the germline V gene, CDR1 is GTSNPN and CDR2 is SVGIG (reference sequence). The CDR3 runs to 15 residues. The ends were cut back, 1 base at V and 3 bases at J, with 13 bases in the middle. The chain's CDR3 is CAWSGDLASYNEQFF. The CDR3 DNA sequence: TGTGCCTGGAGTGGAGACCTAGCGAGCTACAATGAGCAGTTCTTC.

In DNA form, the CDR3 reads TGTGCCAGCAGCCAGGGGGTCCCGAACACCGGGGAGCTGTTTTTT. Translated, it gives CASSQGVPNTGELFF. This chain links TRBV7-9 with TRBJ2-2; 7 nucleotides agree with TRBD1. The CDR3 is 15 amino acids. Germline loops: CDR1 SEHNR, CDR2 FQNEAQ (reference sequence). The J segment lost 0 bases and the V segment lost 5 bases, leaving 3 bases of the junction unmatched.

This clonotype was found once. The chain joins TRBV19 to TRBJ2-1; 7 bases are a match to TRBD2. J gave up 7 bases and V 7 bases, and 7 bases lay outside the gene matches. Germline-derived CDR1 and CDR2 are LNHDA and SQIVND (reference sequence). The CDR3 covers 13 residues. CDR3 coding DNA: TGTGCCAGTATGAGCGGGAATGGTAATGAGCAGTTCTTC. Amino acids: CASMSGNGNEQFF.

This clonotype was observed a few times. This chain joins TRBV11-2 and TRBJ2-5; TRBD1 is a possible D gene (7 bases). The CDR3 totals 15 residues. Trimming cost V 4 bases and J 11 bases, with 23 bases left between them. Germline CDR1 reads SGHAT; CDR2 reads FQNNGV. The CDR3 DNA is TGTGCCAGCAGCTCTCGACAGGGCGACGGGGAGGAGCAGTACTTC. Amino acid sequence: CASSSRQGDGEEQYF.

The chain's CDR3 is CASSFSISSTDTQYF. The DNA for the CDR3 is TGTGCCAGCAGCTTCAGTATCTCCTCCACAGATACGCAGTATTTT. The chain recombines TRBV7-2 with TRBJ2-3; D ambiguous. This CDR3 has 15 residues. Trimming took 3 bases from V and 2 from J, leaving 12 bases between them. Germline V gives CDR1 SGHTA, CDR2 FQGNSA.